Only one count was recorded for the clone carrying this T cell receptor beta chain. As yet, its antigen is unknown. This entry belongs to a study of cytomegalovirus exposure and HLA in healthy donors. Study-wide results and limits: The authors later linked a missense DCLRE1C variant to TCR beta V- and J-gene trimming. The study put some 150 TCR beta chains on its list as cytomegalovirus-associated.

Amplification used 60 Vbeta primers and 13 Jbeta primers. Sequencing used immunoSEQ multiplex PCR; TCRdb keeps in-frame clones, though not all of them. This sample has fewer than 300,000 clones; 80% occur once, and the top ten carry about 0.3%. This receptor was obtained from a girl aged 2 to 9 in good health and CMV-seronegative. Sequencing used PBMCs.

The CDR3 loop reads CASSLEGGHFDYEQYF. CDR3 DNA sequence: TGTGCCAGCAGCTTAGAGGGAGGGCACTTCGACTACGAGCAGTACTTC. J is TRBJ2-7 and V is TRBV7-9; 7 nucleotides align to TRBD2. The CDR3 loop spans 16 amino acids. Germline V gene sequence: CDR1 SEHNR, CDR2 FQNEAQ (reference sequence). Trimming took 1 base from V and 3 from J; bases not matched to a gene: 9. Filled out from reference TRBV7-9 and TRBJ2-7, the complete variable domain reads DTGVSQNPRHKITKRGQNVTFRCDPISEHNRLYWYRQTLGQGPEFLTYFQNEAQLEKSRLLSDRFSAERPKGSFSTLEIQRTEQGDSAMYLCASSLEGGHFDYEQYFGPGTRLTVT.